These T cell receptor beta chains were read from a single sample in a study of cytomegalovirus exposure and HLA in healthy donors. Using immunoSEQ multiplex PCR, the repertoire was profiled, and TCRdb retains in-frame clones only, with some absent. The top ten clones hold over 2.5% of a sample with 170,000 or so clones, more than 60% of them seen once. Material for sequencing was PBMCs. The receptors here all came from a woman aged 50 to 60 in good health and CMV-seropositive. The CDR3 runs from the conserved cysteine through the conserved F or W. A D gene is named only where the DNA matches it firmly. Size tells how often a clone was seen (once, few, many) or the class of an expanded clone, and some rows leave it out.

>TRBV11-3|TRBJ1-5|-|-
CASSSYSNQPQHF
TGTGCCAGCAGCTCCTATAGCAATCAGCCCCAGCATTTT
>TRBV9|TRBJ2-6|once|TRBD1
CASSVGQGAGANGLTF
TGTGCCAGCAGCGTAGGTCAGGGGGCTGGGGCCAACGGCCTGACTTTC
>TRBV7-2|TRBJ2-7|-|-
CASSSGGIGEQYF
TGTGCCAGCAGCTCGGGCGGGATAGGAGAGCAGTACTTC
>TRBV28|TRBJ2-7|-|-
CASNRGGNGGYEQYF
TGTGCCAGCAACCGAGGAGGCAACGGAGGCTATGAGCAGTACTTC
>TRBV4-3|TRBJ2-1|-|TRBD2
CASSQEGFLAGMHYNEQFF
TGCGCCAGCAGCCAAGAAGGGTTTCTAGCGGGCATGCACTACAATGAGCAGTTCTTC
>TRBV6-5|TRBJ1-1|-|TRBD1
CASSKTQGASTEAFF
TGTGCCAGCAGTAAAACACAGGGGGCGTCGACTGAAGCTTTCTTT
>TRBV15|TRBJ2-1|-|-
CATSRNRDEQFF
TGTGCCACCAGCAGAAACCGGGATGAGCAGTTCTTC
>TRBV11-2|TRBJ2-2|-|-
CASSLDTGRAGELFF
TGTGCCAGCAGCTTAGATACAGGGAGGGCCGGGGAGCTGTTTTTT
>TRBV7-8|TRBJ2-7|-|TRBD2
CASSPISGSSYEQYF
TGTGCCAGCAGCCCCATTAGCGGGTCCTCCTACGAGCAGTACTTC
>TRBV9|TRBJ2-1|few|TRBD2
CASSVKSGGHNEQFF
TGTGCCAGCAGCGTAAAGTCGGGGGGGCACAATGAGCAGTTCTTC
>TRBV6-5|TRBJ2-1|-|TRBD2
CASRLTSGRFNEQFF
TGTGCCAGCAGGTTGACTAGCGGGAGGTTTAATGAGCAGTTCTTC
>TRBV4-3|TRBJ1-2|-|-
CASSAQVPTNYGYTF
TGCGCCAGCAGCGCCCAGGTGCCTACTAACTATGGCTACACCTTC
>TRBV19|TRBJ2-7|-|-
CASSISHSLSYEQYF
TGTGCCAGTAGTATCTCCCACAGCCTCTCCTACGAGCAGTACTTC
>TRBV4-2|TRBJ2-1|many|-
CASSLRDSRVDEQFF
TGTGCCAGCAGCCTCCGGGACTCCCGTGTCGATGAGCAGTTCTTC
>TRBV7-2|TRBJ1-5|-|-
CASSLNREGNQPQHF
TGTGCCAGCAGCTTGAACAGGGAAGGCAATCAGCCCCAGCATTTT
>TRBV2|TRBJ2-3|-|TRBD1
CASSRTGGGSTDTQYF
TGTGCCAGCAGTCGGACAGGGGGCGGGAGCACAGATACGCAGTATTTT
>TRBV7-2|TRBJ1-1|-|TRBD1
CASSLEGGRGPGYTEAFF
TGTGCCAGCAGCTTAGAGGGAGGCAGGGGGCCGGGGTACACTGAAGCTTTCTTT
>TRBV28|TRBJ2-6|-|-
CASSLGRDKLYSGANVLTF
TGTGCCAGCAGTTTGGGTCGGGACAAATTATACTCTGGGGCCAACGTCCTGACTTTC
>TRBV7-2|TRBJ2-5|-|TRBD2
CASSLLAGGMETQYF
TGTGCCAGCAGCCTACTAGCGGGGGGGATGGAGACCCAGTACTTC
>TRBV28|TRBJ1-4|-|TRBD1
CASSLEDRGNEKLFF
TGTGCCAGCAGTTTGGAGGACAGGGGAAATGAAAAACTGTTTTTT
>TRBV19|TRBJ2-1|-|TRBD1
CASSTGQGAWNEQFF
TGTGCCAGTAGTACCGGACAGGGGGCTTGGAATGAGCAGTTCTTC
>TRBV2|TRBJ2-1|-|-
CASSEMWGGGFF
TGTGCCAGCAGTGAAATGTGGGGGGGCGGATTCTTC
>TRBV15|TRBJ2-2|-|TRBD1
CATSHRGAGELFF
TGTGCCACCAGCCACAGGGGCGCCGGGGAGCTGTTTTTT
>TRBV4-2|TRBJ2-1|-|-
CASSQAGRSDYNEQFF
TGTGCCAGCAGCCAAGCGGGGAGGTCAGACTACAATGAGCAGTTCTTC
>TRBV27|TRBJ2-7|few|-
CASRKGAYEQYF
TGTGCCAGCAGGAAAGGGGCCTACGAGCAGTACTTC
>TRBV28|TRBJ2-1|-|TRBD1
CASSRGLNEQFF
TGTGCCAGCAGTAGGGGGCTTAATGAGCAGTTCTTC
>TRBV19|TRBJ2-1|-|TRBD2
CASTPSGGPYNEQFF
TGTGCCAGTACCCCTAGCGGGGGCCCGTACAATGAGCAGTTCTTC
>TRBV18|TRBJ2-3|-|TRBD1
CASSLGTGEADTQYF
TGTGCCAGCTCACTAGGGACAGGGGAGGCAGATACGCAGTATTTT
>TRBV9|TRBJ1-2|-|-
CASSKGGGKANYGYTF
TGTGCCAGCAGCAAGGGAGGCGGGAAAGCTAACTATGGCTACACCTTC
>TRBV11-3|TRBJ2-7|-|-
CASSRAGRQGEQYF
TGTGCCAGCAGCCGAGCGGGCCGTCAGGGCGAGCAGTACTTC
>TRBV7-9|TRBJ2-7|-|TRBD2
CASSLGGSGSGPEQYF
TGTGCCAGCAGCTTAGGCGGGAGCGGATCGGGTCCCGAGCAGTACTTC
>TRBV27|TRBJ2-3|-|TRBD1
CASRPRTGGFTDTQYF
TGTGCCAGCAGGCCAAGGACAGGGGGATTCACAGATACGCAGTATTTT
>TRBV12-5|TRBJ2-1|-|-
CASGLEVGGSYNEQFF
TGTGCTAGTGGTTTGGAAGTTGGCGGGTCCTACAATGAGCAGTTCTTC
>TRBV5-1|TRBJ2-5|-|-
CASSLGPGGETQYF
TGCGCCAGCAGCTTGGGGCCGGGTGGGGAGACCCAGTACTTC
>TRBV5-1|TRBJ1-4|-|TRBD1
CASSPFDPGGRNEKLFF
TGCGCCAGCAGCCCCTTTGACCCAGGGGGCCGGAATGAAAAACTGTTTTTT
>TRBV4-3|TRBJ2-7|-|TRBD2
CASSQDRLAGGQGEQYF
TGCGCCAGCAGCCAAGACCGCCTAGCGGGGGGACAGGGCGAGCAGTACTTC
>TRBV7-9|TRBJ2-7|-|TRBD1
CASSFGTAYEQYF
TGTGCCAGCAGCTTCGGGACAGCCTACGAGCAGTACTTC
>TRBV10-3|TRBJ2-3|-|TRBD2
CAISESVLAGAQAQYF
TGTGCCATCAGTGAGTCGGTGCTAGCGGGAGCCCAAGCGCAGTATTTT
>TRBV6-5|TRBJ2-1|few|TRBD2
CASSPRLAGYNEQFF
TGTGCCAGCAGTCCCCGACTAGCGGGGTACAATGAGCAGTTCTTC
>TRBV4-3|TRBJ1-2|-|-
CASSQEEQSIYGYTF
TGCGCCAGCAGCCAAGAGGAACAGAGTATCTATGGCTACACCTTC
>TRBV19|TRBJ2-5|-|TRBD2
CASSTGSGGEGQETQYF
TGTGCCAGTAGTACCGGGAGCGGGGGGGAGGGGCAAGAGACCCAGTACTTC
>TRBV28|TRBJ1-6|-|TRBD1
CASSPRDRGNSPLHF
TGTGCCAGCAGTCCAAGGGACAGGGGTAATTCACCCCTCCACTTT
>TRBV5-4|TRBJ2-1|-|-
CASSGAGKIAYNEQFF
TGTGCCAGCAGCGGGGCGGGGAAAATTGCCTACAATGAGCAGTTCTTC
>TRBV5-1|TRBJ2-7|-|TRBD1
CASSLGTGIFYEQYF
TGCGCCAGCAGCTTAGGGACAGGGATTTTCTACGAGCAGTACTTC
>TRBV19|TRBJ2-7|-|-
CASSMERDTVLGQYF
TGTGCCAGTAGTATGGAAAGGGACACGGTTCTGGGGCAGTACTTC
>TRBV18|TRBJ1-6|-|-
CASSPRDSSSGGSPLHF
TGTGCCAGCTCACCACGGGATAGCTCCTCGGGGGGTTCACCCCTCCACTTT
>TRBV6-1|TRBJ2-2|-|-
CASSEWRGSTGELFF
TGTGCCAGCAGTGAATGGAGGGGCTCCACCGGGGAGCTGTTTTTT
>TRBV2|TRBJ1-2|few|-
CASSEDIDYGYTF
TGTGCCAGCAGTGAAGACATTGACTATGGCTACACCTTC
>TRBV6-5|TRBJ1-4|-|-
CASSYDSNEKLFF
TGTGCCAGCAGTTACGACAGTAATGAAAAACTGTTTTTT
>TRBV30|TRBJ1-5|-|TRBD1
CAWSDGRTGASNQPQHF
TGTGCCTGGAGTGACGGCCGGACAGGGGCGTCCAATCAGCCCCAGCATTTT
>TRBV10-1|TRBJ2-4|-|-
CARFDRRPGDIQYF
TGCGCCAGATTTGATAGGCGGCCCGGAGACATTCAGTACTTC
>TRBV11-3|TRBJ2-3|-|TRBD2
CASSLRLAGGGTQYF
TGTGCCAGCAGCTTGAGACTAGCGGGAGGAGGTACGCAGTATTTT
>TRBV2|TRBJ1-5|-|-
CASSDTAGQPQHF
TGTGCCAGCAGTGACACGGCGGGTCAGCCCCAGCATTTT
>TRBV7-2|TRBJ1-1|-|-
CASSFLGSMNTEAFF
TGTGCCAGCAGCTTCCTAGGCAGCATGAACACTGAAGCTTTCTTT
>TRBV6-5|TRBJ2-1|-|TRBD2
CASSLSGRDHNEQFF
TGTGCCAGCAGTCTGAGCGGGAGGGATCACAATGAGCAGTTCTTC
>TRBV18|TRBJ1-2|-|-
CASSPNSPSYTF
TGTGCCAGCTCACCAAATTCCCCTTCCTACACCTTC
>TRBV6-5|TRBJ2-3|-|TRBD1
CASSSRDRNTDTQYF
TGTGCCAGCAGTTCCCGGGACAGGAATACAGATACGCAGTATTTT
>TRBV7-3|TRBJ2-1|-|-
CASSLSGTGAYNEQFF
TGTGCCAGCAGCTTAAGTGGAACGGGAGCCTACAATGAGCAGTTCTTC